One sample yielded the 7 T cell receptor beta chains listed below, sequenced in a study of CD8 T cell repertoires and HIV-1 epitope variants. Clones were sequenced by immunoSEQ multiplex PCR, and TCRdb holds only the in-frame ones, with some missing. This table holds about 95,000 clones, roughly 80% found once. The sample comprised uncultured baseline CD8+ T cells from peripheral blood mononuclear cells (PBMCs). The receptors originated from a male donor with HIV.

This clone was detected only a few times. CDR3 loop: CASSFGGGPFYF. The CDR3 bases are TGTGCCAGCAGCTTCGGGGGAGGGCCATTTTACTTC. This chain links TRBV5-4 with TRBJ2-7; 7 bases map to TRBD2. Germline CDR1 and CDR2: SGHNT and YYREEE (reference sequence). The CDR3 loop spans 12 amino acids. J was trimmed by 13 bases and V by 2 bases; bases with no gene match: 9. Variable domain in full (rest from reference TRBV5-4 and TRBJ2-7): ETGVTQSPTHLIKTRGQQVTLRCSSQSGHNTVSWYQQALGQGPQFIFQYYREEENGRGNFPPRFSGLQFPNYSSELNVNALELDDSALYLCASSFGGGPFYFGPGTRLTVT.

The chain joins TRBV7-2 to TRBJ2-3, with D possibly matching TRBD2 (5 bases). The CDR3 is 13 residues long. Germline CDR1 and CDR2: SGHTA and FQGNSA. V was trimmed by 7 bases and J by 1 base, leaving 9 bases between them. The CDR3 DNA reads TGTGCCAGCAACCCCGGGGGCACAGATACGCAGTATTTT. It is translated as CASNPGGTDTQYF.

Only one count was recorded for this clone. The chain links TRBV5-1 to TRBJ1-6, with 7 bases matching TRBD1. J gave up 7 bases and V 4 bases, and 11 bases lay outside the gene matches. The CDR3 sequence is 16 residues long. Looked up from germline, CDR1 is SGHRS and CDR2 is YFSETQ. Here the CDR3 DNA reads TGCGCCAGCAGCCCGGTAGAAGGACAGGAGAATTCACCCCTCCACTTT. Amino acids: CASSPVEGQENSPLHF. The whole variable domain, filled in from reference TRBV5-1 and TRBJ1-6, reads KAGVTQTPRYLIKTRGQQVTLSCSPISGHRSVSWYQQTPGQGLQFLFEYFSETQRNKGNFPGRFSGRQFSNSRSEMNVSTLELGDSALYLCASSPVEGQENSPLHFGNGTRLTVT.

The CDR3: CASSPLGRQQISGNTIYF. The DNA for the CDR3 is TGTGCCAGCTCACCACTTGGTCGACAGCAAATATCTGGAAACACCATATATTTT. This sequence joins TRBV18 and TRBJ1-3; the D gene is possibly TRBD1 (5 bases). The CDR3 is made up of 18 amino acids. V lost 1 base and J 1 base, leaving 17 bases between the germline ends. CDR1 and CDR2 from the germline V gene are KGHSH and LQKENI.

This clone was seen a few times. The chain combines TRBV11-2 with TRBJ1-6; D may be TRBD1 (5 bases). The CDR3 spans 15 residues. CDR1 SGHAT and CDR2 FQNNGV come from the germline V gene. V lost 4 bases, J lost 7 bases, and 14 bases lay in between. The CDR3 DNA sequence: TGTGCCAGCAGCTACCGGGCCCAGGGAAATTCACCCCTCCACTTT. This translates into CASSYRAQGNSPLHF.

The chain carries TRBV18 and TRBJ2-1, with 10 nucleotides matching TRBD2. The junction had 6 bases not matched to a gene; V was cut back by 3 bases and J by 7 bases. This CDR3 spans 15 amino acids. Germline assignment: CDR1 KGHSH and CDR2 LQKENI. The DNA for the CDR3 is TGTGCCAGCTCACCCGCTAGCGGGAGCCGAAATGAGCAGTTCTTC. It translates to CASSPASGSRNEQFF.

The DNA for the CDR3 is TGTGCCAGCAGCGTAGTCGGTCTCTTCCAAGAGACCCAGTACTTC. As protein: CASSVVGLFQETQYF. This chain joins TRBV9 and TRBJ2-5; D is unclear. Germline CDR1 reads SGDLS; CDR2 reads YYNGEE. This CDR3 is 15 amino acids long. V was trimmed by 0 bases and J by 1 base, leaving 10 bases between them.